This T cell receptor beta chain comes out of a study of response to subunit inactivated influenza vaccine. Study-level findings and limits: Authors suggested seasonal influenza vaccinations each recruit few new T cells.

This clonotype was detected ten times or more. As yet, its antigen is unknown. Trimming took off 4 bases at V and 5 bases at J, with 19 bases between the two ends. Germline values: CDR1 ENHRY, CDR2 SYGVKD. The CDR3 totals 16 residues. TCRdb independently ran MiXCR on the RT-PCR reads; one entry per CDR3 protein. The data show more than 500,000 distinct CDR3 sequences, about 11% seen once. These same records also appear under a second study, on T cells expressing NK-cell markers. That paper notes: UMIs accompanied the 5'RACE template switching by which TCR beta cDNA was made. Among the eight sequenced donors, seven tested HCMV-seropositive and one tested seronegative. Dominant NKG2C+ clonotypes in about 6 donors made up roughly 1.0-7.5% of CD8+ T cells. One observes that, in several donors, these clonotypes were also the leading ones within the CD3+CD56-NKG2C+ fraction.

The chain uses TRBV10-3 and TRBJ2-3, with D tentatively TRBD1 or TRBD2 (5 bases each). The clonotype was recovered from a man aged 45-60 years who received an inactivated influenza vaccine. Sequenced here: PBMCs from blood, sampled on the day of vaccination. The DNA for the CDR3 is TGTGCCATCAGTGGAGGTCCTCGAGGGGACCAAGATACGCAGTATTTT. Amino acid sequence: CAISGGPRGDQDTQYF.